These 4 T cell receptor beta chains were sequenced from one sample in a study of blood T cell repertoires in COVID-19. Clones were sequenced by immunoSEQ multiplex PCR, and TCRdb holds only the in-frame ones, with some missing. The table shows about 160,000 clones, with around 80% occurring only once. Sequenced input: peripheral blood. Source of these receptors: a man aged 60 to 75 with acute or convalescent COVID-19.

This clone has more than one count but fewer than ten. V and J are TRBV10-2 and TRBJ2-7, with 8 nucleotides matching TRBD1. CDR1 is WSHSY and CDR2 is SAAADI in the germline V gene. This CDR3 comprises 14 residues. Trimming took 6 bases from V and 0 from J; bases not matched to a gene: 4. CDR3 amino acids: CASSWDRSSYEQYF. The CDR3 bases are TGCGCCAGCAGCTGGGACAGGAGCTCCTACGAGCAGTACTTC.

The chain carries TRBV6-2 or TRBV6-3 and TRBJ1-5, with 10 bases aligning to TRBD1. This CDR3 is 14 amino acids long. Trimming took 4 bases from V and 15 from J; bases not matched to a gene: 12. The germline gives CDR1 MNHEY, CDR2 SVGEGT. The DNA of the CDR3 is TGTGCCAGCAGTTCCGGACAGGGGGAAAAGATCCCGCATTTT. This gives the protein CASSSGQGEKIPHF.

This chain uses TRBV11-2 with TRBJ1-2; TRBD1 might be the D (5 bases). The length of the CDR3 is 14 residues. Trimming removed 5 bases at V and 4 bases at J, with 14 bases between. From germline, CDR1 is SGHAT and CDR2 FQNNGV. The CDR3 reads CASSPSQGSYGYTF. In nucleotides, the CDR3 is TGTGCCAGCAGCCCATCCCAGGGTTCCTATGGCTACACCTTC.

The genes are TRBV13 and TRBJ2-7; no definite D call. The CDR3 contains 16 residues. The germline V and J ends were trimmed by 5 bases and 4 bases, with 21 bases remaining between them. CDR1 and CDR2 from the germline V gene are PRHDT and FYEKMQ (reference sequence). The CDR3 DNA is TGTGCCAGCAGCGGAGAGATCGGGTCGTTGAAGTACGAGCAGTACTTC. It yields the protein CASSGEIGSLKYEQYF.